The 32 T cell receptor beta chains presented below share a single source sample, sequenced in a study of blood T cell repertoires in COVID-19. Sequencing was performed with immunoSEQ multiplex PCR; in TCRdb, only in-frame clones are kept and a portion is missing. The sample has about 230,000 clones; roughly 76% are singletons. Sequences were obtained from peripheral blood. These receptor sequences come from a woman aged 80 or over with COVID-19, enrolled during active disease.

This clone was picked up a small number of times. This sequence joins TRBV24-1 and TRBJ2-1; D not certain. CDR3 length: 16 amino acids. Germline CDR1 reads KGHDR; CDR2 reads SFDVKD. The germline V and J ends were trimmed by 4 bases and 4 bases, with 16 bases remaining between them. The CDR3 protein is CATSDPHISPYNEQFF. The CDR3 DNA sequence: TGTGCCACCAGTGACCCTCACATAAGTCCTTACAATGAGCAGTTCTTC.

The sample holds a few counts of this clone. This rearrangement joins TRBV10-3 to TRBJ1-2; no definite D call. Deletions cut 0 bases from V and 5 bases from J, with 10 bases between. CDR1 is ENHRY and CDR2 is SYGVKD in the germline V gene. The CDR3 has 14 residues. The CDR3 nucleotides are TGTGCCATCAGTGAGTCGATTACATCTTATGGCTACACCTTC. Its translation: CAISESITSYGYTF.

This chain connects TRBV5-1 to TRBJ2-7, with TRBD1 matching 8 bases. V lost 3 bases and J lost 1; bases outside the gene matches: 3. The CDR3 sequence is 14 residues long. From germline, CDR1 is SGHRS and CDR2 YFSETQ. CDR3 bases: TGCGCCAGCAGCTCCTGGACAGGGTCCTACGAGCAGTACTTC. Encoded protein: CASSSWTGSYEQYF.

V and J are TRBV29-1 and TRBJ1-1; perhaps TRBD1 as D (6 bases). CDR1 and CDR2 from the germline V gene are SQVTM and ANQGSEA. Trimming removed 6 bases at V and 2 bases at J, with 16 bases between. The CDR3 consists of 14 residues. The CDR3: CSVQLVGGNTEAFF. CDR3 sequence (DNA): TGCAGCGTCCAATTGGTAGGGGGAAACACTGAAGCTTTCTTT.

The chain has TRBV18 and TRBJ1-3; D is ambiguous. Trimming shortened V by 3 bases and J by 0 bases, and 6 bases separated the two germline ends. Looked up from germline, CDR1 is KGHSH and CDR2 is LQKENI. The CDR3 sequence is 14 residues long. CDR3 DNA sequence: TGTGCCAGCTCACCGGAGGCCTCTGGAAACACCATATATTTT. It translates to CASSPEASGNTIYF.

This chain connects TRBV5-1 to TRBJ2-7; TRBD2 agrees at 10 bases. J was trimmed by 5 bases and V by 3 bases; bases with no gene match: 11. The CDR3 has 16 amino acids. Germline V gives CDR1 SGHRS, CDR2 YFSETQ. CDR3 in amino acids: CASSSIPSGSRDEQYF. The CDR3 bases are TGCGCCAGCAGCTCCATCCCTAGCGGGAGTAGGGACGAGCAGTACTTC.

The chain couples TRBV30 to TRBJ2-7, with TRBD2 matching over 8 bases. V dropped 3 bases and J dropped 5; count of bases not matched to a gene: 12. CDR1 GTSNPN and CDR2 SVGIG come from the germline V gene (reference sequence). This CDR3 contains 15 residues. CDR3 in amino acids: CAWRGRGGRKHEQYF. Here the CDR3 DNA reads TGTGCCTGGAGAGGACGCGGGGGGAGGAAGCACGAGCAGTACTTC.

The V and J genes are TRBV5-1 and TRBJ2-6; no firm D call. This CDR3 is built from 15 residues. Germline CDR1 and CDR2: SGHRS and YFSETQ. V gave up 2 bases and J gave up 0 bases, with 6 bases separating them. DNA for the CDR3: TGCGCCAGCAGCTTTACAGTCTCTGGGGCCAACGTCCTGACTTTC. Amino acids: CASSFTVSGANVLTF.

CDR3: CSAGGQNYGYTF. Written as DNA, the CDR3 is TGCAGCGCTGGGGGACAGAACTATGGCTACACCTTC. The gene calls are TRBV29-1 and TRBJ1-2; TRBD1 matches at 7 bases. CDR1 is SQVTM and CDR2 is ANQGSEA in the germline V gene. J lost 2 bases, V lost 7 bases, and 4 bases had no gene match. The CDR3 contains 12 residues.

The chain employs TRBV10-3 and TRBJ1-6; tentative D call: TRBD1 (6 bases). V lost 6 bases and J lost 7, with 13 bases in between. The germline CDR1 and CDR2 sequences are ENHRY and SYGVKD. The CDR3 totals 14 residues. CDR3 in DNA: TGTGCCATCAGCCCAACAGGGAGCAATTCACCCCTCCACTTT. This translates into CAISPTGSNSPLHF.

The chain has TRBV2 and TRBJ2-2, with D perhaps TRBD2 (5 bases). This CDR3 is built from 15 residues. Germline V gives CDR1 SNHLY, CDR2 FYNNEI. With 3 bases removed from V and 7 bases from J, the gap between germline ends came to 15 bases. The CDR3 region is CASSEERPIIGELFF. CDR3 nucleotides: TGTGCCAGCAGTGAGGAGCGGCCGATTATCGGGGAGCTGTTTTTT.

This chain links TRBV18 with TRBJ1-2, with 8 bases aligning to TRBD1. Germline assignment: CDR1 KGHSH and CDR2 LQKENI. Trimming removed 3 bases from V and 5 bases from J; junction bases left unmatched: 5. CDR3 length equals 14 residues. CDR3 region: CASSPRTGSYGYTF. The CDR3 DNA is TGTGCCAGCTCACCTCGGACAGGGTCTTATGGCTACACCTTC.

The chain has TRBV10-2 and TRBJ2-7; the D gene is possibly TRBD2 (5 bases). Trimming cost V 0 bases and J 4 bases, with 7 bases left between them. CDR1 WSHSY and CDR2 SAAADI come from the germline V gene. This CDR3 comprises 13 residues. The CDR3 coding sequence is TGCGCCAGCAGTGAGTCTGGCGGGTACGAGCAGTACTTC. Protein: CASSESGGYEQYF.

The J gene is TRBJ2-7, the V gene TRBV15; TRBD2 might be the D (6 bases). This CDR3 is 15 amino acids long. The V gene's germline CDR1 is LNHNV and CDR2 YYDKDF (reference sequence). V was trimmed by 1 base and J by 2 bases, leaving 12 bases between them. The CDR3 region is CATSRARTGAYEQYF. DNA for the CDR3: TGTGCCACCAGCAGAGCCAGGACGGGGGCCTACGAGCAGTACTTC. The variable domain in full, with the rest retrieved from reference TRBV15 and TRBJ2-7, is DAMVIQNPRYQVTQFGKPVTLSCSQTLNHNVMYWYQQKSSQAPKLLFHYYDKDFNNEADTPDNFQSRRPNTSFCFLDIRSPGLGDTAMYLCATSRARTGAYEQYFGPGTRLTVT.

This chain connects TRBV12-3 or TRBV12-4 to TRBJ2-4; 7 positions agree with TRBD1. Trimming cost V 4 bases and J 7 bases; bases outside gene matches: 1. This CDR3 has 12 residues. The CDR3 sequence is CASSSQGNIQYF. The CDR3 DNA sequence: TGTGCCAGCAGTTCACAGGGGAACATTCAGTACTTC.

J is TRBJ2-5 and V is TRBV7-9; 9 bases are shared with TRBD1. This CDR3 is built from 14 residues. V lost 8 bases and J lost 4; bases outside the gene matches: 8. The germline gives CDR1 SEHNR, CDR2 FQNEAQ (reference sequence). The CDR3 sequence: CASGRQGVRETQYF. The CDR3 nucleotides read TGTGCCAGCGGCCGACAGGGGGTGAGAGAGACCCAGTACTTC. Based on the CDR3 plus reference TRBV7-9 and TRBJ2-5, the full variable domain is DTGVSQNPRHKITKRGQNVTFRCDPISEHNRLYWYRQTLGQGPEFLTYFQNEAQLEKSRLLSDRFSAERPKGSFSTLEIQRTEQGDSAMYLCASGRQGVRETQYFGPGTRLLVL.

The chain combines TRBV7-9 with TRBJ2-3; 8 bases map to TRBD2. The trim removed 10 bases at V and 0 bases at J, leaving 3 bases unmatched. Germline values: CDR1 SEHNR, CDR2 FQNEAQ (reference sequence). The CDR3 length is 13 residues. CDR3 in DNA: TGTGCCACTAGGACTAGCAGCACAGATACGCAGTATTTT. Protein sequence: CATRTSSTDTQYF.

This clone was recorded only once. V gene TRBV30 combines with J gene TRBJ2-5, with a weak D call TRBD2 (5 bases). There are 15 residues in the CDR3. Trimming took off 0 bases at V and 6 bases at J, with 17 bases between the two ends. CDR1 and CDR2 from the germline V gene are GTSNPN and SVGIG (reference sequence). This CDR3 is CAWSVGGSGRKTQYF. For the CDR3, the DNA is TGTGCCTGGAGTGTGGGCGGGTCGGGGAGAAAGACCCAGTACTTC. The entire variable domain, with the rest obtained from reference TRBV30 and TRBJ2-5, is as follows: SQTIHQWPATLVQPVGSPLSLECTVEGTSNPNLYWYRQAAGRGLQLLFYSVGIGQISSEVPQNLSASRPQDRQFILSSKKLLLSDSGFYLCAWSVGGSGRKTQYFGPGTRLLVL.

The chain uses TRBV30 and TRBJ2-7, with 8 bases that match TRBD1. Germline lookup yields CDR1 GTSNPN and CDR2 SVGIG (reference sequence). The CDR3 sequence is 13 residues long. V was clipped by 5 bases and J by 7 bases; unmatched bases: 10. CDR3 loop: CAWGRQGSVEQYF. The CDR3 DNA follows: TGTGCCTGGGGACGACAGGGGAGTGTTGAGCAGTACTTC.

This clone was seen a few times. The chain links TRBV5-1 to TRBJ1-1, with D unresolved. V lost 4 bases and J 5 bases, leaving 12 bases between the germline ends. Germline CDR1 and CDR2: SGHRS and YFSETQ. The CDR3 has 13 amino acids. In DNA, the CDR3 is TGCGCCAGCAGCCCCAAGCCACCTACTGAAGCTTTCTTT. Translating gives CASSPKPPTEAFF. The entire variable domain, with the rest obtained from reference TRBV5-1 and TRBJ1-1, is as follows: KAGVTQTPRYLIKTRGQQVTLSCSPISGHRSVSWYQQTPGQGLQFLFEYFSETQRNKGNFPGRFSGRQFSNSRSEMNVSTLELGDSALYLCASSPKPPTEAFFGQGTRLTVV.

The rearrangement uses TRBV6-4 and TRBJ2-3, with 10 bases fitting TRBD2. V shed 2 bases and J 0 bases; nucleotides not matched to a gene: 2. CDR3 size: 16 residues. CDR1 is MRHNA, CDR2 SNTAGT, per germline. Here the CDR3 DNA reads TGTGCCAGCAGTGACCTAGCGGGAGACAGCACAGATACGCAGTATTTT. Encoded protein: CASSDLAGDSTDTQYF.

This sequence joins TRBV7-9 and TRBJ1-1; unclear D gene. CDR1 SEHNR and CDR2 FQNEAQ come from the germline V gene (reference sequence). The CDR3 length is 12 residues. V was clipped by 1 base and J by 10 bases, with 10 bases between them. CDR3 sequence reads: CASSLGARGAFF. The CDR3 DNA follows: TGTGCCAGCAGCTTAGGCGCCCGAGGAGCTTTCTTT.

The V call is TRBV5-6, the J call TRBJ1-2; 11 bases map to TRBD1. Germline loops: CDR1 SGHDT, CDR2 YYEEEE. The CDR3 has 15 residues. J was trimmed by 6 bases and V by 4 bases; bases with no gene match: 8. CDR3 coding DNA: TGTGCCAGCAGCCCATGGGACAGGGGGGGGCATGGCTACACCTTC. It yields the protein CASSPWDRGGHGYTF.

A single count supports this clone. The chain joins TRBV2 to TRBJ2-7, with D unclear. V lost 2 bases to trimming and J lost 3 bases, with 5 bases between them. Germline values: CDR1 SNHLY, CDR2 FYNNEI. The CDR3 has 12 amino acids. CDR3 sequence: CASSEHSYEQYF. In nucleotides, the CDR3 is TGTGCCAGCAGTGAACACAGCTACGAGCAGTACTTC.

The chain is built from TRBV5-1 and TRBJ2-2; the D gene is possibly TRBD1 (5 bases). With 0 bases removed from V and 4 bases from J, the gap between germline ends came to 7 bases. The germline V gene encodes CDR1 SGHRS and CDR2 YFSETQ. The CDR3 totals 14 residues. The CDR3 loop is CASSLARGTGELFF. The DNA for the CDR3 is TGCGCCAGCAGCTTGGCTAGGGGCACCGGGGAGCTGTTTTTT.

The chain employs TRBV28 and TRBJ2-1; TRBD1 matches at 7 bases. The trim removed 2 bases at V and 2 bases at J, leaving 3 bases unmatched. CDR3 length: 15 residues. Germline-derived CDR1 and CDR2 are MDHEN and SYDVKM. CDR3 in amino acids: CASSLGQVTYNEQFF. DNA for the CDR3: TGTGCCAGCAGTTTAGGACAGGTGACCTACAATGAGCAGTTCTTC.

The rearrangement uses TRBV2 and TRBJ2-3; possibly TRBD2 for D (6 bases). This CDR3 has 13 amino acids. CDR1 and CDR2 (germline): SNHLY, FYNNEI. V was pared by 7 bases and J by 2 bases, with 10 bases between. The DNA for the CDR3 is TGTGCCAGCAATGGGAGGTCCACAGATACGCAGTATTTT. Encoded protein: CASNGRSTDTQYF.

The chain has TRBV27 and TRBJ1-5; possibly TRBD1 for D (5 bases). This CDR3 region has 15 residues. From germline, CDR1 is MNHEY and CDR2 SMNVEV (reference sequence). Trimming pared 3 bases from V and 6 bases from J, leaving 15 bases between. CDR3 loop: CASSFNQGVGQPQHF. The CDR3 DNA reads TGTGCCAGCAGTTTTAACCAGGGTGTAGGTCAGCCCCAGCATTTT.

The chain has TRBV5-1 and TRBJ1-4; no firm D call. The germline V gene encodes CDR1 SGHRS and CDR2 YFSETQ. V was clipped by 7 bases and J by 8 bases, with 18 bases between them. This CDR3 has 14 amino acids. CDR3 nucleotides: TGCGCCAGCTCTACGAGCCGGGGATTAGAAAAACTGTTTTTT. Translated: CASSTSRGLEKLFF.

The gene calls are TRBV11-2 and TRBJ1-2, with unresolved D. CDR3 length equals 13 residues. The V end was cut by 1 base, the J end by 7 bases, with 10 bases between. CDR1 is SGHAT and CDR2 is FQNNGV in the germline V gene. The CDR3 sequence is CASSLGGILGYTF. In DNA, the CDR3 is TGTGCCAGCAGCTTAGGAGGAATTCTTGGCTACACCTTC.

The rearrangement uses TRBV3-1 (or the pseudogene TRBV3-2) and TRBJ1-2; D is perhaps TRBD1 (6 bases). The CDR3 spans 15 residues. The V gene's germline CDR1 is LGHDT and CDR2 YNNKEL (reference sequence). Trimming took 5 bases from V and 3 from J, leaving 16 bases between them. CDR3 coding DNA: TGTGCCAGCAGCGCCCGGGACAAACGCGACTATGGCTACACCTTC. Protein product: CASSARDKRDYGYTF.

The chain has TRBV19 and TRBJ2-1, with D perhaps TRBD2 (6 bases). CDR1 and CDR2 from the germline V gene are LNHDA and SQIVND (reference sequence). Deletions cut 6 bases from V and 0 bases from J, with 15 bases between. The CDR3 totals 16 residues. CDR3 sequence (DNA): TGTGCCAGTAGCCCAACCCGGGGGAGCTCCTACAATGAGCAGTTCTTC. Translated: CASSPTRGSSYNEQFF.